This T cell receptor beta chain came from a study of blood T cell repertoires in COVID-19. Study information: There were acute and convalescent COVID-19 samples, and they came from the United States, Italy and Spain.

The table came from immunoSEQ multiplex PCR; TCRdb's copy has only in-frame clones and leaves some out. The repertoire holds a few hundred thousand clones, with over 75% as singletons. Participants spanned ages about 18 to 95 years and resided in some 22 US areas. Germline V gene sequence: CDR1 GTSNPN, CDR2 SVGIG (reference sequence). The CDR3 spans 11 residues. The ends were cut back, 2 bases at V and 9 bases at J, with 10 bases in the middle. The chain recombines TRBV30 with TRBJ1-2; D gene uncertain. The origin of this receptor is a young man who had recovered from COVID-19. The sequenced sample was PBMCs or T cells enriched from blood (not recorded which). CDR3 bases: TGTGCCTGGAGTAACCTGGGCAGCTACACCTTC. Encoded protein: CAWSNLGSYTF.